This T cell receptor (beta chain) was obtained from a study of early T cells in non-severe SARS-CoV-2 infection. Study-level information: Alpha and beta chains were unpaired, from unsorted whole-blood bulk RNA.

Points from the study as a whole: VDJdb matching skewed toward anti-spike CD8 responses, missing private and CD4 specificities.

About this clonotype itself: Its antigen is not identified.

Separate cDNA molecules each had unique molecular identifiers attached to them. TCRdb used MiXCR to reprocess the 5' RACE reads, holding one entry per CDR3 protein. The table lists about 71,000 distinct CDR3 sequences, about 14% of them singletons. The V gene's germline CDR1 is MDHEN and CDR2 SYDVKM. The CDR3 is 13 amino acids. V lost 1 base, J lost 8 bases, and 11 bases lay in between. The chain combines TRBV28 with TRBJ1-1, with D hard to call. The source is an adult who was a healthcare worker with PCR-confirmed SARS-CoV-2 infection or an uninfected control (not recorded which). The sample here was whole blood, taken at baseline. The CDR3 sequence: CASSLSFMGEAFF. The CDR3 DNA sequence: TGTGCCAGCAGTTTATCGTTTATGGGAGAAGCTTTCTTT. Using reference TRBV28 and TRBJ1-1 for the parts outside the CDR3, the full variable domain is DVKVTQSSRYLVKRTGEKVFLECVQDMDHENMFWYRQDPGLGLRLIYFSYDVKMKEKGDIPEGYSVSREKKERFSLILESASTNQTSMYLCASSLSFMGEAFFGQGTRLTVV.